This T cell receptor beta chain was profiled in a study of cytomegalovirus exposure and HLA in healthy donors. Study-wide findings and caveats: It emerged from a later analysis that several of the most significant clusters appeared to be linked to common viral pathogens. A few chains tied to CMV proved CMV antigen-specific in vitro.

The CDR3 has 11 residues. Germline CDR1 MGHDK, CDR2 SYGVNS. This clone was seen a single time. Its antigen is as yet unknown. The PCR employed 60 Vbeta primers together with 13 Jbeta primers. Assay used: immunoSEQ multiplex PCR; TCRdb lists only in-frame clones, some missing. The profile shows about 55,000 clones, over 65% of them singletons. J is TRBJ1-1 and V is TRBV25-1; D gene unclear. The specimen sequenced was PBMCs. The sequence was collected from a man between 40 and 49 years old in good health and CMV-seropositive. CDR3 DNA: TGTGTCAGAGCCCGAGGGACTGAAGCTTTCTTT. Translating gives CVRARGTEAFF.